The 24 T cell receptor beta chains below all came from one sample that was sequenced in a study of blood T cell repertoires in COVID-19. TCRdb's table, derived via immunoSEQ multiplex PCR, lists solely in-frame clones and lacks some. Of around 210,000 clones detected, around 88% appear once; the ten largest clones hold 1.5%. The sample was peripheral blood. These TCRs come from a man aged 18 to 30 with active or convalescent COVID-19.

This clone occurred once. The chain recombines TRBV3-1 (or the pseudogene TRBV3-2) with TRBJ1-1; D unresolved. V shed 0 bases and J shed 8 bases, with 13 bases lying between them. The CDR3 length is 14 residues. The V gene's germline CDR1 is LGHDT and CDR2 YNNKEL (reference sequence). CDR3 nucleotides: TGTGCCAGCAGCCAAGAAGGTGTCCGAGGAGAAGCTTTCTTT. It codes for CASSQEGVRGEAFF.

This clone came up once. The rearrangement joins TRBV5-6 to TRBJ1-1; tentatively, D is TRBD1 (5 bases). The germline V and J ends were trimmed by 5 bases and 5 bases, with 19 bases remaining between them. Per germline, CDR1 SGHDT and CDR2 YYEEEE. The CDR3 totals 15 residues. The CDR3 loop reads CASRSNQGSWTEAFF. CDR3 coding DNA: TGTGCCAGCAGATCGAATCAGGGCAGTTGGACTGAAGCTTTCTTT.

The CDR3 here is CASSYSTPDTGNTIYF. Here the CDR3 DNA reads TGTGCCAGCAGTTACTCGACCCCTGACACTGGAAACACCATATATTTT. The chain is built from TRBV6-5 and TRBJ1-3; D is unresolved. This CDR3 region has 16 residues. Between the trimmed V and J ends, which lost 0 bases and 2 bases, there was a span of 11 bases. The germline gives CDR1 MNHEY, CDR2 SVGAGI.

This clone showed up just once. The J gene is TRBJ1-5, the V gene TRBV27, with 7 bases fitting TRBD1. The junction had 6 bases not matched to a gene; V was cut back by 3 bases and J by 4 bases. The CDR3 spans 15 residues. Germline values: CDR1 MNHEY, CDR2 SMNVEV (reference sequence). CDR3 in amino acids: CASSFLGTANQPQHF. The CDR3 DNA follows: TGTGCCAGCAGTTTCCTAGGGACAGCGAATCAGCCCCAGCATTTT.

This clone is a singleton in its sample. The chain employs TRBV28 and TRBJ1-5, with a tentative D call TRBD1 (6 bases). The germline V gene has CDR1 MDHEN and CDR2 SYDVKM. V lost 5 bases and J 0 bases, leaving 20 bases between the germline ends. This CDR3 spans 18 amino acids. The CDR3 loop reads CASSGGRGHGDSNQPQHF. DNA for the CDR3: TGTGCCAGCAGTGGTGGGAGGGGACATGGGGATAGCAATCAGCCCCAGCATTTT.

The chain joins TRBV7-8 to TRBJ2-7; possible D gene TRBD2, 6 bases. V lost 8 bases and J 0 bases, leaving 14 bases between the germline ends. Germline CDR1 is SGHVS and CDR2 is FQNEAQ. CDR3 length: 14 residues. The CDR3 sequence: CASGLAGSSYEQYF. DNA of the CDR3: TGTGCCAGCGGGTTGGCGGGAAGCTCCTACGAGCAGTACTTC.

This clone showed up just once. The V call is TRBV5-1, the J call TRBJ2-7; TRBD2 matches 10 bases. Germline V CDR1 and CDR2: SGHRS, YFSETQ. J gave up 4 bases and V 0 bases, and 10 bases lay outside the gene matches. CDR3 length equals 17 residues. The CDR3 DNA is TGCGCCAGCAGCTTGGGCACCCTAGCGGGAGTCGAATACGAGCAGTACTTC. Amino acid sequence: CASSLGTLAGVEYEQYF.

V is TRBV30 and J is TRBJ2-1; 9 nucleotides match TRBD2. The germline V gene encodes CDR1 GTSNPN and CDR2 SVGIG (reference sequence). Trimming removed 1 base from V and 7 bases from J; junction bases left unmatched: 5. The CDR3 is 14 residues long. The CDR3 bases are TGTGCCTGGAGTGGCGGGAGGGCCGGGAATGAGCAGTTCTTC. Its translation is CAWSGGRAGNEQFF.

The rearrangement links TRBV18 to TRBJ1-1; D is undetermined. V lost 0 bases and J lost 1, with 9 bases in between. CDR1 and CDR2 from the germline V gene are KGHSH and LQKENI. CDR3 length equals 15 residues. The CDR3 is CASSPPRQPNTEAFF. CDR3 sequence (DNA): TGTGCCAGCTCACCACCGCGGCAGCCGAACACTGAAGCTTTCTTT.

This clone was detected ten times or more. The chain links TRBV3-1 (or the pseudogene TRBV3-2) to TRBJ2-7; weak D call: TRBD2 (7 bases). Looked up from germline, CDR1 is LGHDT and CDR2 is YNNKEL (reference sequence). The CDR3 length is 15 residues. V dropped 6 bases and J dropped 0 bases, with 15 bases sitting between them. The CDR3 region is CASSLGGLHSYEQYF. The DNA for the CDR3 is TGTGCCAGCAGTCTCGGGGGGCTTCACTCCTACGAGCAGTACTTC.

The CDR3 spells CASSLFPGLAGGIYEQYF. CDR3 coding DNA: TGTGCCAGCAGTTTATTCCCGGGACTAGCGGGTGGGATCTACGAGCAGTACTTC. The chain uses TRBV28 and TRBJ2-7; 12 bases line up with TRBD2. V shed 1 base, J shed 3 bases, and the junction held 10 bases outside the gene matches. The CDR3 has 18 amino acids. Per the germline V gene, CDR1 is MDHEN and CDR2 is SYDVKM.

The chain has TRBV11-2 and TRBJ1-3; no clear D gene. CDR3 length equals 18 residues. Trimming pared 4 bases from V and 0 bases from J, leaving 19 bases between. Per the germline V gene, CDR1 is SGHAT and CDR2 is FQNNGV. The chain's CDR3 is CASSSSSLGLASGNTIYF. The DNA for the CDR3 is TGTGCCAGCAGCTCGTCGAGTCTAGGACTAGCCTCTGGAAACACCATATATTTT.

The chain employs TRBV3-1 (or the pseudogene TRBV3-2) and TRBJ1-1; the match to TRBD1 covers 7 bases. Germline values: CDR1 LGHDT, CDR2 YNNKEL (reference sequence). CDR3 length: 16 amino acids. Germline trimming cut 1 base from V and 5 bases from J; bases unmatched to any gene: 10. CDR3 in amino acids: CASSQGQGFSFTEAFF. For the CDR3, the DNA is TGTGCCAGCAGCCAAGGACAGGGTTTCTCCTTTACTGAAGCTTTCTTT.

This chain connects TRBV30 to TRBJ2-1; 11 nucleotides align to TRBD2. After removal of 5 bases from V and 5 bases from J, the junction contained 5 bases not matched to a gene. The CDR3 is made up of 14 amino acids. From germline, CDR1 is GTSNPN and CDR2 SVGIG (reference sequence). This CDR3 is CAWGGLAENNEQFF. The CDR3 DNA reads TGTGCCTGGGGGGGACTAGCGGAAAACAATGAGCAGTTCTTC.

The genes are TRBV6-4 and TRBJ1-3; D is undetermined. CDR1 is MRHNA and CDR2 is SNTAGT in the germline V gene. The CDR3 loop spans 18 amino acids. V gave up 2 bases and J gave up 4 bases, with 21 bases separating them. DNA for the CDR3: TGTGCCAGCAGTGACGAGGTTCCGGGATCCATGGGAGGAAACACCATATATTTT. Residues: CASSDEVPGSMGGNTIYF.

V is TRBV6-6 and J is TRBJ2-5; 7 nucleotides agree with TRBD1. With 6 bases clipped from V and 5 bases from J, the junction kept 9 bases outside the gene matches. Germline CDR1 and CDR2: MNHNY and SVGAGI (reference sequence). The CDR3 length is 14 residues. In nucleotides, the CDR3 is TGTGCCAGCAGGGACAGGTCCCGGAGGGAGACCCAGTACTTC. It yields the protein CASRDRSRRETQYF.

This chain connects TRBV29-1 to TRBJ1-1; tentative D call: TRBD1 (6 bases). Trimming took 4 bases from V and 1 from J, leaving 13 bases between them. Germline CDR1 SQVTM, CDR2 ANQGSEA. The CDR3 totals 14 residues. This chain's CDR3 is CSVGLDSPNTEAFF. The CDR3 DNA reads as TGCAGCGTTGGCCTGGACAGCCCGAACACTGAAGCTTTCTTT.

This clone was detected only a few times. The V gene is TRBV19, the J gene TRBJ1-5, with D tentatively TRBD1 (5 bases). The CDR3 has 13 amino acids. Germline CDR1 and CDR2: LNHDA and SQIVND (reference sequence). With 0 bases removed from V and 9 bases from J, the gap between germline ends came to 9 bases. Here the CDR3 DNA reads TGTGCCAGTAGTATAGAGGGGGGTTGGCCCCAGCATTTT. Its protein is CASSIEGGWPQHF.

The chain combines TRBV10-1 with TRBJ1-2; D is uncertain. The V gene lost 0 bases and the J gene lost 4 bases, with 3 bases spanning the gap. CDR1 is WNHNN, CDR2 SYGVQD, per germline (reference sequence). The CDR3 contains 12 residues. The DNA for the CDR3 is TGCGCCAGCAGTGAGTCGAGCTATGGCTACACCTTC. This encodes CASSESSYGYTF.

This clone was seen only once. The chain has TRBV9 and TRBJ2-3, with TRBD2 as a possible D gene (6 bases). Trimming took off 4 bases at V and 4 bases at J, with 13 bases between the two ends. The CDR3 consists of 14 residues. Germline CDR1 and CDR2: SGDLS and YYNGEE. CDR3 residues: CASSLELAADTQYF. CDR3 coding DNA: TGTGCCAGCAGCCTGGAACTAGCCGCAGATACGCAGTATTTT.

This clone was detected only a few times. This chain joins TRBV11-2 and TRBJ1-1; D call uncertain. Per the germline V gene, CDR1 is SGHAT and CDR2 is FQNNGV. V lost 5 bases, J lost 5 bases, and 18 bases lay in between. The CDR3 sequence is 15 residues long. The CDR3 sequence: CASSGLRRIRTEAFF. CDR3 in DNA: TGTGCCAGCAGCGGTCTCCGGAGGATTCGAACTGAAGCTTTCTTT.

The chain couples TRBV2 to TRBJ1-5, with D unresolved. The V end lost 6 bases, the J end lost 6 bases, and 12 bases lay between the germline ends. CDR1 SNHLY and CDR2 FYNNEI come from the germline V gene. CDR3 length: 13 residues. DNA for the CDR3: TGTGCCAGCAGGGAGACCCGGAGTCAGCCCCAGCATTTT. It specifies CASRETRSQPQHF.

This clone was picked up many times. The J gene is TRBJ2-2, the V gene TRBV28; D uncertain. V dropped 4 bases and J dropped 1 base, with 13 bases sitting between them. From germline, CDR1 is MDHEN and CDR2 SYDVKM. The CDR3 length is 16 residues. As DNA, the CDR3 is TGTGCCAGCAGTTCGCCCACCAGTCGGAACACCGGGGAGCTGTTTTTT. Residues: CASSSPTSRNTGELFF.

The J gene is TRBJ2-2, the V gene TRBV6-5; 8 bases align to TRBD2. The CDR3 contains 13 residues. The V gene's germline CDR1 is MNHEY and CDR2 SVGAGI. With 6 bases clipped from V and 6 bases from J, the junction kept 3 bases outside the gene matches. CDR3 amino acids: CASSTSGPGELFF. CDR3 DNA sequence: TGTGCCAGCAGCACTAGCGGACCCGGGGAGCTGTTTTTT.